Shown below are 17 T cell receptor beta chains from a single sample sequenced in a study of CD8+CD57+ T cells in acquired aplastic anemia. Both TCR beta VDJ combination and CDR3 sequence profiling were carried out. Genomic DNA was the template for this profiling. TCRdb itself ran the reads through MiXCR, one entry per CDR3 protein. The sample carries roughly 200,000 distinct CDR3 sequences, 61% recorded once. Sequencing was performed on sorted CD4+, CD8+, or CD8+CD57+ T cells (not recorded which) from PBMCs. The receptors derive from a human donor in good health.

The chain is built from TRBV24-1 and TRBJ2-6; no clear D gene. There are 13 residues in the CDR3. V was cut by 5 bases and J by 1 base, with 2 bases left in between. Germline-derived CDR1 and CDR2 are KGHDR and SFDVKD. Here the CDR3 DNA reads TGTGCCACCAGTGTTTCTGGGGCCAACGTCCTGACTTTC. As protein: CATSVSGANVLTF.

The chain combines TRBV7-2 with TRBJ2-2, with 11 bases that match TRBD2. The germline CDR1 and CDR2 sequences are SGHTA and FQGNSA. CDR3 length: 16 residues. The trim removed 5 bases at V and 2 bases at J, leaving 4 bases unmatched. The DNA for the CDR3 is TGTGCCAGCAGCAGAGGGACTAGCGGCAACACCGGGGAGCTGTTTTTT. As protein: CASSRGTSGNTGELFF.

The chain recombines TRBV11-2 with TRBJ2-1; D call uncertain. Trimming removed 8 bases at V and 2 bases at J, with 16 bases between. The CDR3 has 15 amino acids. Germline CDR1 is SGHAT and CDR2 is FQNNGV. This chain's CDR3 is CASPTLRTPYNEQFF. The CDR3 DNA reads TGTGCCAGCCCCACTCTCCGGACCCCCTACAATGAGCAGTTCTTC.

The chain combines TRBV3-1 with TRBJ2-1, with D perhaps TRBD2 (5 bases). The CDR3 runs 15 residues. Trimming took 5 bases from V and 7 from J, leaving 18 bases between them. Germline CDR1 reads LGHDT; CDR2 reads YNNKEL (reference sequence). The CDR3 coding sequence is TGTGCCAGCAGCTCCCCCGGGAATAATGCGAATGAGCAGTTCTTC. Its protein is CASSSPGNNANEQFF.

The gene calls are TRBV19 and TRBJ1-2, with D perhaps TRBD1 (5 bases). This CDR3 region has 14 residues. Looked up from germline, CDR1 is LNHDA and CDR2 is SQIVND (reference sequence). Trimming pared 0 bases from V and 4 bases from J, leaving 9 bases between. The CDR3 DNA follows: TGTGCCAGTAGTATAGAAGCCAGGGCCTATGGCTACACCTTC. Translating it yields CASSIEARAYGYTF.

The chain employs TRBV7-3 and TRBJ2-1, with D tentatively TRBD2 (6 bases). The CDR3 covers 15 residues. Germline V gene sequence: CDR1 SGHTA, CDR2 FQGTGA. Trimming left V 5 bases short and J 0 bases short, with 11 bases between. CDR3 DNA sequence: TGTGCCAGCAGCCAAGGAGGGAGCTCCTACAATGAGCAGTTCTTC. It encodes CASSQGGSSYNEQFF.

By sample share, this clonotype is medium-sized. This chain uses TRBV24-1 with TRBJ2-2; D unclear. V lost 5 bases and J 3 bases, leaving 9 bases between the germline ends. The CDR3 consists of 14 residues. Germline loops: CDR1 KGHDR, CDR2 SFDVKD. Written as DNA, the CDR3 is TGTGCCACCAGTGGTCCAGAACACACCGGGGAGCTGTTTTTT. As protein: CATSGPEHTGELFF.

The chain joins TRBV5-4 to TRBJ1-1, with 8 bases aligning to TRBD1. Trimming at V came to 5 bases and at J to 7 bases, leaving 10 bases not matched to a gene. Germline V gene data show CDR1 as SGHNT and CDR2 as YYREEE (reference sequence). The CDR3 is 14 amino acids. CDR3 coding DNA: TGTGCCAGCAGACAATCGACAGGGGCGAATGAAGCTTTCTTT. Protein sequence: CASRQSTGANEAFF.

The table lists this clonotype with a few counts. The chain uses TRBV10-2 and TRBJ1-5; the D is unclear. V was cut by 2 bases and J by 3 bases, with 8 bases left in between. The CDR3 loop spans 14 amino acids. Germline lookup yields CDR1 WSHSY and CDR2 SAAADI. The CDR3: CASSEREVNQPQHF. The CDR3, as DNA: TGCGCCAGCAGTGAGCGGGAGGTCAATCAGCCCCAGCATTTT.

The J gene is TRBJ2-7, the V gene TRBV10-3, with a tentative D call TRBD1 (6 bases). With 10 bases removed from V and 1 base from J, the gap between germline ends came to 11 bases. The germline V gene has CDR1 ENHRY and CDR2 SYGVKD. The CDR3 length is 12 residues. The CDR3 region is CATRTVSYEQYF. CDR3 DNA sequence: TGTGCCACCCGGACAGTTTCCTACGAGCAGTACTTC.

In this sample, this clonotype turned up many times. J is TRBJ2-7 and V is TRBV7-9; D not resolved. The germline V gene has CDR1 SEHNR and CDR2 FQNEAQ (reference sequence). The CDR3 loop spans 14 amino acids. V was pared by 8 bases and J by 4 bases, with 18 bases between. CDR3 DNA: TGTGCCAGCGGTCCGCGGCAGCGACGTTACGAGCAGTACTTC. The encoded protein is CASGPRQRRYEQYF.

The V gene is TRBV19, the J gene TRBJ2-1; D may be TRBD1 or TRBD2 (6 bases each). The ends were cut back, 5 bases at V and 7 bases at J, with 27 bases in the middle. The CDR3 extends over 18 amino acids. CDR1 is LNHDA, CDR2 SQIVND, per germline (reference sequence). This chain's CDR3 is CASSFLPRGQGLPNEQFF. The DNA for the CDR3 is TGTGCCAGTAGTTTCCTCCCACGGGGGCAGGGTCTCCCTAATGAGCAGTTCTTC.

The V gene is TRBV19, the J gene TRBJ2-7, with 9 bases identical to TRBD2. The germline CDR1 and CDR2 sequences are LNHDA and SQIVND (reference sequence). The CDR3 spans 14 residues. The ends lost 6 bases at V and 6 bases at J; junction bases unmatched: 9. This CDR3 reads CASRPIAGVGEQYF. CDR3 sequence (DNA): TGTGCCAGTAGGCCTATAGCGGGAGTTGGCGAGCAGTACTTC.

This chain joins TRBV24-1 and TRBJ2-2; maybe TRBD2 (6 bases). Trimming cost V 5 bases and J 2 bases, with 11 bases left between them. The CDR3 extends over 15 amino acids. The germline CDR1 and CDR2 sequences are KGHDR and SFDVKD. The CDR3 DNA follows: TGTGCCACCAGTGTGCCCGGGAGTAACACCGGGGAGCTGTTTTTT. Amino acid sequence: CATSVPGSNTGELFF.

This chain connects TRBV20-1 to TRBJ1-5; D is unresolved. Germline V gives CDR1 DFQATT, CDR2 SNEGSKA (reference sequence). Trimming left V 1 base short and J 2 bases short, with 9 bases between. CDR3 length: 14 residues. For the CDR3, the DNA is TGCAGTGCTAGAGGGGCAGGAGGCAATCAGCCCCAGCATTTT. Amino acid sequence: CSARGAGGNQPQHF.

The V and J genes are TRBV6-1 and TRBJ1-1, with a tentative D call TRBD1 (6 bases). The CDR3 covers 15 residues. The germline V and J ends were trimmed by 1 base and 4 bases, with 13 bases remaining between them. Germline CDR1 reads MNHNS; CDR2 reads SASEGT. The CDR3 spells CASSEVGGSSTEAFF. The CDR3 bases are TGTGCCAGCAGTGAAGTAGGGGGATCGAGCACTGAAGCTTTCTTT.

Here the CDR3 reads CASSLSRTGEQYF. For the CDR3, the DNA is TGTGCCAGCAGCTTATCACGAACGGGCGAGCAGTACTTC. This rearrangement joins TRBV7-2 to TRBJ2-7; D is ambiguous. Trimming took off 2 bases at V and 6 bases at J, with 11 bases between the two ends. The CDR3 covers 13 residues. Germline-derived CDR1 and CDR2 are SGHTA and FQGNSA.